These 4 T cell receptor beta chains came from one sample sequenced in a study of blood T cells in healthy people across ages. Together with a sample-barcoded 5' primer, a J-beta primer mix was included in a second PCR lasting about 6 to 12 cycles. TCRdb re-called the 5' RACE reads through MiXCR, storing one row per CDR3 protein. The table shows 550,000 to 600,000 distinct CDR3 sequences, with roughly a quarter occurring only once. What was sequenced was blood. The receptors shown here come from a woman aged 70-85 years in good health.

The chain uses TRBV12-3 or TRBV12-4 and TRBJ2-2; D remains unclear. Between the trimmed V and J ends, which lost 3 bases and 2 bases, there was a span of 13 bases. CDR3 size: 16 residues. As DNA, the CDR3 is TGTGCCAGCAGTTTCCGACTCGCCTTTAACACCGGGGAGCTGTTTTTT. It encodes CASSFRLAFNTGELFF.

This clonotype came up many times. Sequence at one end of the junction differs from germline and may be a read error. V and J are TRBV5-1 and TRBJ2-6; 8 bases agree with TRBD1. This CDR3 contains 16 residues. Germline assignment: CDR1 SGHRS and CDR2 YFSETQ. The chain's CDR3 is CASSPTGGSGANVLTF. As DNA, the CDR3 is TGTGCCAGCAGCCCAACAGGGGGCTCTGGGGCCAACGTCCTGACTTTC. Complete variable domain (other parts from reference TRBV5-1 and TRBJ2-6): KAGVTQTPRYLIKTRGQQVTLSCSPISGHRSVSWYQQTPGQGLQFLFEYFSETQRNKGNFPGRFSGRQFSNSRSEMNVSTLELGDSALYLCASSPTGGSGANVLTFGAGSRLTVL.

In nucleotides, the CDR3 is TGTGCCAGCAGCCGTAGACTAGCGGGAGATAGTAACACCGGGGAGCTGTTTTTT. Protein: CASSRRLAGDSNTGELFF. The chain joins TRBV4-2 to TRBJ2-2; 12 positions agree with TRBD2. The CDR3 extends over 18 amino acids. After removal of 4 bases from V and 2 bases from J, the junction contained 8 bases not matched to a gene. Germline V CDR1 and CDR2: LGHNA, YNFKEQ.

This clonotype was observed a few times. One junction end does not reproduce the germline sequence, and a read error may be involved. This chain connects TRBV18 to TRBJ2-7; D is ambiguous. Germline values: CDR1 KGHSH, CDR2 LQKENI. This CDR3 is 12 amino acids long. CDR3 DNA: TGTGCCGGCTCACCTAATGAACGCGAGCAGTACTTC. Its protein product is CAGSPNEREQYF.